These 15 T cell receptor beta chains share one sample of origin, sequenced in a study of response to subunit inactivated influenza vaccine. One entry per CDR3 protein, called by TCRdb with MiXCR from the RT-PCR reads. The sample consists of under 850,000 distinct CDR3 sequences, roughly 20% of them appearing once. The source material was PBMCs from blood, sampled less than 6 days after vaccination. The receptors come from a man aged 50 or older who received an inactivated influenza vaccine.

The rearrangement joins TRBV7-9 to TRBJ2-2; TRBD2 is a possible D gene (7 bases). Between the trimmed V and J ends, which lost 1 base and 1 base, there was a span of 10 bases. Per germline, CDR1 SEHNR and CDR2 FQNEAQ (reference sequence). This CDR3 has 16 amino acids. The CDR3 bases are TGTGCCAGCAGCTTAGGGGGGGGCCGGAACACCGGGGAGCTGTTTTTT. As protein: CASSLGGGRNTGELFF. Looking up the rest from reference TRBV7-9 and TRBJ2-2 gives the full variable domain: DTGVSQNPRHKITKRGQNVTFRCDPISEHNRLYWYRQTLGQGPEFLTYFQNEAQLEKSRLLSDRFSAERPKGSFSTLEIQRTEQGDSAMYLCASSLGGGRNTGELFFGEGSRLTVL.

The chain uses TRBV7-2 and TRBJ2-2, with 10 bases identical to TRBD2. V trimming: 5 bases; J trimming: 4 bases; junction bases outside the gene matches: 7. The germline CDR1 and CDR2 sequences are SGHTA and FQGNSA. The CDR3 has 16 amino acids. The CDR3 reads CASSPPSGGSTGELFF. CDR3 nucleotide sequence: TGTGCCAGCAGCCCACCTAGCGGGGGAAGCACCGGGGAGCTGTTTTTT.

This clonotype was seen ten or more times. The J gene is TRBJ2-3, the V gene TRBV4-3; TRBD2 might be the D (6 bases). The V gene lost 0 bases and the J gene lost 10 bases, with 17 bases spanning the gap. Germline V gene lookup returns CDR1 LGHNA and CDR2 YSLEER. The CDR3 runs 15 residues. The CDR3 spells CASSQEGVRPGAQYF. The CDR3 DNA follows: TGCGCCAGCAGCCAAGAAGGGGTCCGCCCGGGGGCGCAGTATTTT.

The chain carries TRBV12-3 or TRBV12-4 and TRBJ2-2; D remains unclear. V was cut by 4 bases and J by 0 bases, with 12 bases left in between. This CDR3 comprises 16 residues. The CDR3 nucleotides are TGTGCCAGCAGTTCCGTAACGCGCCCGAACACCGGGGAGCTGTTTTTT. This codes for CASSSVTRPNTGELFF.

In regard to this clonotype: An end of the junction does not agree with germline; a read error may underlie this. V usage is TRBV7-7 and J usage is TRBJ2-5; D is uncertain. Germline CDR1 reads SSHAT; CDR2 reads FNYEAQ (reference sequence). The length of the CDR3 is 13 residues. The CDR3 here is CASSFEAQETQYF. CDR3 sequence (DNA): TGTGCTAGCAGCTTCGAAGCACAAGAGACCCAGTACTTC.

The chain combines TRBV7-2 with TRBJ2-2; D remains ambiguous. The CDR3 consists of 15 residues. In germline, CDR1 is SGHTA, CDR2 FQGNSA. Trimming removed 5 bases from V and 4 bases from J, with 14 bases in between. CDR3 residues: CASSQIAAPTGELFF. Written as DNA, the CDR3 is TGTGCCAGCAGCCAGATAGCAGCCCCCACCGGGGAGCTGTTTTTT.

There are a few counts of this clonotype. V gene TRBV7-8 combines with J gene TRBJ2-2, with 9 bases matching TRBD1. This CDR3 contains 14 residues. Germline-derived CDR1 and CDR2 are SGHVS and FQNEAQ. V lost 7 bases and J lost 7; bases outside the gene matches: 7. The CDR3 spells CASIKQGARGELFF. The CDR3 region has the DNA TGTGCCAGCATTAAACAGGGGGCTCGCGGGGAGCTGTTTTTT. Supplemented by reference TRBV7-8 and TRBJ2-2, the full variable domain reads GAGVSQSPRYKVAKRGQDVALRCDPISGHVSLFWYQQALGQGPEFLTYFQNEAQLDKSGLPSDRFFAERPEGSVSTLKIQRTQQEDSAVYLCASIKQGARGELFFGEGSRLTVL.

This chain joins TRBV4-3 and TRBJ2-1; TRBD1 agrees at 7 bases. Germline CDR1 and CDR2: LGHNA and YSLEER. The CDR3 is 13 amino acids. With 2 bases clipped from V and 8 bases from J, the junction kept 3 bases outside the gene matches. In DNA, the CDR3 is TGCGCCAGCAGCCAAAACAGGGGTTATGAGCAGTTCTTC. It encodes CASSQNRGYEQFF.

This clonotype showed up just a few times. The chain combines TRBV4-3 with TRBJ2-3; 11 nucleotides match TRBD2. V lost 1 base to trimming and J lost 4 bases; unmatched junction nucleotides: 7. CDR1 is LGHNA and CDR2 is YSLEER in the germline V gene. CDR3 length equals 17 residues. CDR3 sequence: CASSQGNSGGAADTQYF. CDR3 in DNA: TGCGCCAGCAGCCAAGGAAATAGCGGGGGGGCCGCAGATACGCAGTATTTT.

This clonotype was observed a few times. The chain carries TRBV11-2 and TRBJ2-1, with D tentatively TRBD1 (6 bases). The CDR3 spans 16 residues. The V and J ends lost 6 bases and 0 bases respectively, with 15 bases between them. CDR1 and CDR2 from the germline V gene are SGHAT and FQNNGV. The CDR3 loop is CASSYGQFYSYNEQFF. DNA for the CDR3: TGTGCCAGCAGTTATGGACAGTTCTACTCCTACAATGAGCAGTTCTTC. The full variable domain, with the rest looked up from reference TRBV11-2 and TRBJ2-1, is EAGVAQSPRYKIIEKRQSVAFWCNPISGHATLYWYQQILGQGPKLLIQFQNNGVVDDSQLPKDRFSAERLKGVDSTLKIQPAKLEDSAVYLCASSYGQFYSYNEQFFGPGTRLTVL.

This clonotype was seen more than once but under ten times. V gene TRBV5-1 combines with J gene TRBJ1-3; D not resolved. The CDR3 has 14 residues. V shed 3 bases and J shed 3 bases, with 10 bases lying between them. Germline V gene lookup returns CDR1 SGHRS and CDR2 YFSETQ. DNA for the CDR3: TGCGCCAGCAGCTCTGACATAGGTGGAAACACCATATATTTT. Translating gives CASSSDIGGNTIYF.

The chain has TRBV2 and TRBJ2-1; no definite D call. In germline, CDR1 is SNHLY, CDR2 FYNNEI. V was cut by 5 bases and J by 5 bases, with 10 bases left in between. The CDR3 sequence is 13 residues long. Written as DNA, the CDR3 is TGTGCCAGCAGTTGGCGGAGCCACAATGAGCAGTTCTTC. As protein: CASSWRSHNEQFF.

In its sample, this clonotype was seen a few times. The V call is TRBV10-3, the J call TRBJ2-7; D gene ambiguous. Germline CDR1 reads ENHRY; CDR2 reads SYGVKD. The CDR3 extends over 13 amino acids. V lost 2 bases and J 1 base, leaving 6 bases between the germline ends. The CDR3 DNA reads TGTGCCATCAGTGAGCGTGCGTCCTACGAGCAGTACTTC. It translates to CAISERASYEQYF.

This clonotype was observed at least ten times. The chain joins TRBV20-1 to TRBJ2-7, with TRBD1 matching over 8 bases. J was trimmed by 1 base and V by 6 bases; bases with no gene match: 11. Germline V CDR1 and CDR2: DFQATT, SNEGSKA (reference sequence). CDR3 length equals 15 residues. The CDR3, as DNA: TGCAGTGCAAGAACCGGGACAGGAGAATCCTACGAGCAGTACTTC. Translated, it gives CSARTGTGESYEQYF.

In its sample, this clonotype was seen a few times. The rearrangement uses TRBV6-5 and TRBJ1-6; unclear D gene. Germline-derived CDR1 and CDR2 are MNHEY and SVGAGI. This CDR3 is built from 14 residues. Between the trimmed V and J ends, which lost 2 bases and 9 bases, there was a span of 11 bases. CDR3 loop: CASSYTDQRSPLHF. The CDR3 DNA reads TGTGCCAGCAGTTACACCGACCAGCGTTCACCCCTCCACTTT.